The 17 T cell receptor beta chains given below trace back to one sample, sequenced in a study of blood T cell repertoires in COVID-19. Clones were sequenced by immunoSEQ multiplex PCR, and TCRdb holds only the in-frame ones, with some missing. The sample includes 180,000 or so clones, 84% of them seen just once. The sequencing input was PBMCs or T cells enriched from blood (not recorded which). Receptors originate from a man aged 50-60 years who had recovered from COVID-19.

The chain combines TRBV9 with TRBJ1-6; 8 positions agree with TRBD1. Trimming cost V 3 bases and J 1 base; bases outside gene matches: 6. The CDR3 is 17 amino acids. CDR1 and CDR2 (germline): SGDLS, YYNGEE. DNA of the CDR3: TGTGCCAGCAGCGACCGGGACAGGAGATCCTATAATTCACCCCTCCACTTT. This translates into CASSDRDRRSYNSPLHF.

The V call is TRBV4-1, the J call TRBJ1-3; TRBD1 might be the D (5 bases). Trimming stripped 4 bases from V and 2 bases from J, with 12 bases between. CDR3 size: 15 residues. CDR1 MGHRA and CDR2 YSYEKL come from the germline V gene. As DNA, the CDR3 is TGCGCCAGCAGCCGTCAGACGGGGGCTGGAAACACCATATATTTT. Encoded protein: CASSRQTGAGNTIYF.

This sequence joins TRBV27 and TRBJ1-5, with D tentatively TRBD1 (5 bases). The CDR3 sequence is 15 residues long. Germline CDR1 and CDR2: MNHEY and SMNVEV (reference sequence). V was clipped by 0 bases and J by 6 bases, with 12 bases between them. The CDR3 sequence: CASSLSPGMAQPQHF. The CDR3 bases are TGTGCCAGCAGTTTATCGCCAGGGATGGCTCAGCCCCAGCATTTT.

The genes are TRBV7-3 and TRBJ2-2; D unresolved. Trimming took 4 bases from V and 7 from J, leaving 16 bases between them. CDR1 is SGHTA, CDR2 FQGTGA, per germline. This CDR3 is built from 15 residues. The CDR3 sequence is CASSSQTHRNGELFF. CDR3 nucleotides: TGTGCCAGCAGCTCACAGACCCACCGCAACGGGGAGCTGTTTTTT. Full variable domain (remainder filled in from reference TRBV7-3 and TRBJ2-2): GAGVSQTPSNKVTEKGKYVELRCDPISGHTALYWYRQSLGQGPEFLIYFQGTGAADDSGLPNDRFFAVRPEGSVSTLKIQRTERGDSAVYLCASSSQTHRNGELFFGEGSRLTVL.

This clone was counted a few times. This chain uses TRBV5-1 with TRBJ2-1, with TRBD1 matching over 10 bases. The CDR3 is 17 residues long. With V trimmed by 4 bases and J by 3 bases, 10 bases remained unmatched. The germline V gene has CDR1 SGHRS and CDR2 YFSETQ. The CDR3 bases are TGCGCCAGCAGCCCGACGACCGGGACAGGGGTCTACAATGAGCAGTTCTTC. Amino acid sequence: CASSPTTGTGVYNEQFF.

The J gene is TRBJ1-6, the V gene TRBV4-2; 7 nucleotides match TRBD1. The trim removed 0 bases at V and 3 bases at J, leaving 5 bases unmatched. Germline values: CDR1 LGHNA, CDR2 YNFKEQ. This CDR3 has 17 amino acids. The chain's CDR3 is CASSQDGQDYYNSPLHF. The CDR3 coding sequence is TGTGCCAGCAGCCAAGACGGACAGGACTACTATAATTCACCCCTCCACTTT.

The genes are TRBV29-1 and TRBJ2-3; no definite D call. From germline, CDR1 is SQVTM and CDR2 ANQGSEA. With 4 bases removed from V and 2 bases from J, the gap between germline ends came to 7 bases. CDR3 length equals 12 residues. CDR3 amino acids: CSVAPLTDTQYF. CDR3 nucleotides: TGCAGCGTTGCCCCCCTCACAGATACGCAGTATTTT.

Only one count was recorded for this clone. This chain links TRBV21-1 with TRBJ2-4; the table calls TRBD1, which could not be checked here. TRBV21-1 is shown as a pseudogene. CDR3 size: 13 residues. CDR3 sequence: CASSKAHRNIQYF. The CDR3 DNA is TGTGCCAGCAGCAAAGCGCACAGAAACATTCAGTACTTC.

This clone is medium-sized (0.01 to 0.1%) by share. V and J are TRBV27 and TRBJ2-6; the D is unclear. This CDR3 spans 15 amino acids. Per germline, CDR1 MNHEY and CDR2 SMNVEV (reference sequence). Trimming left V 6 bases short and J 0 bases short, with 9 bases between. The CDR3 DNA reads TGTGCCAGCAGGATACATTTCTCTGGGGCCAACGTCCTGACTTTC. Translated: CASRIHFSGANVLTF.

In this sample, this clone turned up once. The chain carries TRBV6-5 and TRBJ1-1; unclear D gene. CDR3 length equals 14 residues. V gave up 7 bases and J gave up 0 bases, with 12 bases separating them. Germline V CDR1 and CDR2: MNHEY, SVGAGI. CDR3 loop: CASKGSRVNTEAFF. The CDR3 nucleotides read TGTGCCAGCAAAGGATCTCGGGTGAACACTGAAGCTTTCTTT.

V gene TRBV24-1 combines with J gene TRBJ2-2; no clear D. The CDR3 sequence is 13 residues long. V was shortened by 4 bases and J by 6 bases, with 8 bases between the two germline ends. The germline V gene has CDR1 KGHDR and CDR2 SFDVKD. CDR3 loop: CATSETFAGELFF. The CDR3 DNA sequence: TGTGCCACCAGTGAGACATTCGCCGGGGAGCTGTTTTTT.

V and J are TRBV19 and TRBJ2-4; 8 bases are a match to TRBD2. V lost 5 bases and J lost 7; bases outside the gene matches: 19. Germline lookup yields CDR1 LNHDA and CDR2 SQIVND (reference sequence). This CDR3 region has 18 residues. The CDR3, as DNA: TGTGCCAGTAGTGACCCGCGGGGGGCCCAACAGGTTGGGAACATTCAGTACTTC. Its protein is CASSDPRGAQQVGNIQYF.

This chain uses TRBV29-1 with TRBJ2-1; 10 bases agree with TRBD2. The CDR3 runs 13 residues. Germline CDR1 reads SQVTM; CDR2 reads ANQGSEA. The V gene end was trimmed by 4 bases and the J gene end by 9 bases; junction bases not matched to a gene: 6. This CDR3 reads CSVASGGATEQFF. CDR3 nucleotides: TGCAGCGTTGCGAGCGGGGGGGCCACTGAGCAGTTCTTC.

This clone was seen a handful of times. V gene TRBV3-1 (or the pseudogene TRBV3-2) combines with J gene TRBJ1-4; TRBD1 is a possible D gene (5 bases). The CDR3 has 12 amino acids. V was shortened by 5 bases and J by 8 bases, with 9 bases between the two germline ends. Germline-derived CDR1 and CDR2 are LGHDT and YNNKEL (reference sequence). The CDR3 protein is CASSAGGEKLFF. The CDR3 bases are TGTGCCAGCAGCGCCGGGGGGGAAAAACTGTTTTTT.

To note about this clone: This specimen includes other DNA sequences encoding the same CDR3. In nucleotides, the CDR3 is TGTGCCAGCAGCTTAATTGGGACAGAAGCTTTCTTT. Translated: CASSLIGTEAFF. This chain connects TRBV11-2 to TRBJ1-1; a possible D gene is TRBD1 (6 bases). Per the germline V gene, CDR1 is SGHAT and CDR2 is FQNNGV. With 2 bases removed from V and 8 bases from J, the gap between germline ends came to 9 bases. This CDR3 comprises 12 residues.

Notes on this clone: In the same sample, other DNA sequences code for this CDR3. This chain joins TRBV5-4 and TRBJ2-1; no reliable D call. Germline V CDR1 and CDR2: SGHNT, YYREEE (reference sequence). This CDR3 has 13 residues. Trimming shortened V by 5 bases and J by 4 bases, and 10 bases separated the two germline ends. The DNA for the CDR3 is TGTGCCAGCAGGTCCGACTCGTACAATGAGCAGTTCTTC. Translation: CASRSDSYNEQFF.

The chain recombines TRBV27 with TRBJ2-5; 10 nucleotides agree with TRBD2. This CDR3 comprises 13 residues. Germline V gives CDR1 MNHEY, CDR2 SMNVEV (reference sequence). V shed 9 bases, J shed 2 bases, and the junction held 3 bases outside the gene matches. CDR3 protein: CASSGGPQETQYF. CDR3 sequence (DNA): TGTGCCAGTAGCGGGGGGCCGCAAGAGACCCAGTACTTC.